One sample yielded the 8 T cell receptor beta chains listed below, sequenced in a study of T cells in localized non-small cell lung cancer. Measured with immunoSEQ multiplex PCR; TCRdb has only the in-frame clones, and not every one. The table includes roughly 27,000 clones, about 90% detected once. This material consisted of peripheral blood mononuclear cells, taken before any cancer treatment. Receptor source: a woman between 40 and 69 years old with stage III lung adenocarcinoma.

The chain couples TRBV30 to TRBJ1-1, with D tentatively TRBD1 (6 bases). Trimming removed 4 bases at V and 3 bases at J, with 9 bases between. CDR3 length: 12 amino acids. CDR1 and CDR2 (germline): GTSNPN, SVGIG (reference sequence). The CDR3 bases are TGTGCCTGGAACACAGGGTACACTGAAGCTTTCTTT. Translated, it gives CAWNTGYTEAFF.

The rearrangement joins TRBV5-6 to TRBJ2-6; D might be TRBD2 (5 bases). The germline V gene encodes CDR1 SGHDT and CDR2 YYEEEE. The CDR3 spans 15 residues. Trimming cost V 4 bases and J 1 base, with 9 bases left between them. In nucleotides, the CDR3 is TGTGCCAGCAGCCCCCCGGGGTCTGGGGCCAACGTCCTGACTTTC. This sequence encodes CASSPPGSGANVLTF.

V and J are TRBV7-9 and TRBJ2-3, with D uncertain. V lost 5 bases, J lost 4 bases, and 13 bases lay in between. Germline lookup yields CDR1 SEHNR and CDR2 FQNEAQ (reference sequence). CDR3 size: 14 residues. CDR3 loop: CASSQLSGPDTQYF. In nucleotides, the CDR3 is TGTGCCAGCAGCCAGCTGAGTGGCCCAGATACGCAGTATTTT.

The chain carries TRBV28 and TRBJ2-5, with unresolved D. Germline values: CDR1 MDHEN, CDR2 SYDVKM. The CDR3 runs to 14 residues. V was pared by 6 bases and J by 5 bases, with 16 bases between. The CDR3 DNA follows: TGTGCCAGCAGCGCGGCCTCTCGACCGGAGACCCAGTACTTC. This gives the protein CASSAASRPETQYF.

The V and J genes are TRBV2 and TRBJ1-4; D gene uncertain. CDR1 is SNHLY and CDR2 is FYNNEI in the germline V gene. V was pared by 4 bases and J by 5 bases, with 14 bases between. This CDR3 spans 15 amino acids. CDR3 DNA sequence: TGTGCCAGCAGTGTAAGTCGCATCGGGAATGAAAAACTGTTTTTT. Its translation is CASSVSRIGNEKLFF. The entire variable domain, with the rest obtained from reference TRBV2 and TRBJ1-4, is as follows: EPEVTQTPSHQVTQMGQEVILRCVPISNHLYFYWYRQILGQKVEFLVSFYNNEISEKSEIFDDQFSVERPDGSNFTLKIRSTKLEDSAMYFCASSVSRIGNEKLFFGSGTQLSVL.

V is TRBV30 and J is TRBJ2-7; unclear D gene. Germline assignment: CDR1 GTSNPN and CDR2 SVGIG (reference sequence). V lost 2 bases, J lost 6 bases, and 11 bases lay in between. This CDR3 region has 12 residues. CDR3 coding DNA: TGTGCCTGGAGTACCGCCCTTGGCGAGCAGTACTTC. It yields the protein CAWSTALGEQYF.

The rearrangement links TRBV6-4 to TRBJ1-2, with 8 bases matching TRBD1. The CDR3 is made up of 15 amino acids. J lost 0 bases, V lost 5 bases, and 5 bases had no gene match. Germline V lookup: CDR1 MRHNA, CDR2 SNTAGT. This CDR3 reads CASSLQGGANYGYTF. The CDR3 DNA follows: TGTGCCAGCAGTCTACAGGGGGGGGCTAACTATGGCTACACCTTC.

The rearrangement uses TRBV7-9 and TRBJ1-5; no clear D gene. The V end lost 2 bases, the J end lost 1 base, and 3 bases lay between the germline ends. Germline V CDR1 and CDR2: SEHNR, FQNEAQ (reference sequence). The CDR3 loop spans 13 amino acids. The CDR3 reads CASSLLSNQPQHF. The DNA of the CDR3 is TGTGCCAGCAGCTTACTCAGCAATCAGCCCCAGCATTTT.